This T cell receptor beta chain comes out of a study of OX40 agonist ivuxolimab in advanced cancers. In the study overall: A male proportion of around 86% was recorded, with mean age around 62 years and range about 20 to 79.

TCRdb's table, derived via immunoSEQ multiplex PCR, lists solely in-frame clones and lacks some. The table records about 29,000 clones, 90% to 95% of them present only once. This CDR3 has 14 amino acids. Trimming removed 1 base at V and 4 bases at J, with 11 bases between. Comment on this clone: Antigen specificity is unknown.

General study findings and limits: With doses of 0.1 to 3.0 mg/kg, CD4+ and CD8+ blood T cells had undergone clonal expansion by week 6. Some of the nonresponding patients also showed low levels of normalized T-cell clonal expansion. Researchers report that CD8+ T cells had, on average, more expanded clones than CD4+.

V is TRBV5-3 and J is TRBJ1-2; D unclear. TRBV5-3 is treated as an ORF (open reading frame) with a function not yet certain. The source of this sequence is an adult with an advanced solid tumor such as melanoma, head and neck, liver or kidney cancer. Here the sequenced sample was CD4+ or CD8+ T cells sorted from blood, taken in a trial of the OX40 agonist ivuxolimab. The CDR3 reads CARSLRRAIYGYTF. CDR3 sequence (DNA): TGTGCCAGAAGCTTGAGGAGGGCCATCTATGGCTACACCTTC.